A single sample gave rise to the 17 T cell receptor beta chains below, sequenced in a study of blood T cell repertoires in COVID-19. Using immunoSEQ multiplex PCR, the repertoire was profiled, and TCRdb retains in-frame clones only, with some absent. The top ten clones hold less than 3% of a sample with 110,000 to 150,000 clones, approximately 85% of them seen once. Material for sequencing was peripheral blood. The origin of the receptors is a man aged 50 to 59 with acute or convalescent COVID-19.

This sequence joins TRBV10-2 and TRBJ1-2; D may be TRBD1 (6 bases). This CDR3 comprises 13 residues. CDR1 and CDR2 (germline): WSHSY, SAAADI. V was cut by 3 bases and J by 2 bases, with 7 bases left in between. In DNA form, the CDR3 reads TGCGCCAGCAGTGACAGGGGAAACTATGGCTACACCTTC. Its translation: CASSDRGNYGYTF.

V is TRBV28 and J is TRBJ2-1; TRBD2 matches 8 bases. Germline CDR1 reads MDHEN; CDR2 reads SYDVKM. This CDR3 contains 15 residues. V shed 5 bases, J shed 7 bases, and the junction held 10 bases outside the gene matches. CDR3 DNA: TGTGCCAGCAGTCCCTATAAGCGGGAGTGGAATGAGCAGTTCTTC. Its protein product is CASSPYKREWNEQFF.

The rearrangement links TRBV7-2 to TRBJ2-5; 8 bases agree with TRBD2. Trimming removed 7 bases from V and 5 bases from J; junction bases left unmatched: 12. Germline assignment: CDR1 SGHTA and CDR2 FQGNSA. The CDR3 spans 15 residues. CDR3 coding DNA: TGTGCCAGCACCCCGGGACTAGGGTCTTCCGAGACCCAGTACTTC. Protein: CASTPGLGSSETQYF. Variable domain in full (rest from reference TRBV7-2 and TRBJ2-5): GAGVSQSPSNKVTEKGKDVELRCDPISGHTALYWYRQSLGQGLEFLIYFQGNSAPDKSGLPSDRFSAERTGGSVSTLTIQRTQQEDSAVYLCASTPGLGSSETQYFGPGTRLLVL.

This clone was recorded a few times. This chain joins TRBV28 and TRBJ1-2; 10 positions agree with TRBD1. V shed 4 bases and J 4 bases; nucleotides not matched to a gene: 3. From germline, CDR1 is MDHEN and CDR2 SYDVKM. This CDR3 contains 14 residues. CDR3 loop: CASSSGQGTYGYTF. The CDR3 DNA follows: TGTGCCAGCAGTTCGGGACAGGGGACCTATGGCTACACCTTC.

V gene TRBV4-1 combines with J gene TRBJ1-1, with D hard to call. CDR3 length: 15 residues. Germline V gene sequence: CDR1 MGHRA, CDR2 YSYEKL. With 4 bases removed from V and 1 base from J, the gap between germline ends came to 13 bases. Written as DNA, the CDR3 is TGCGCCAGCAGCCCGAACTATTTGAAGAACACTGAAGCTTTCTTT. Amino acids: CASSPNYLKNTEAFF.

The chain uses TRBV2 and TRBJ2-3, with D uncertain. CDR1 SNHLY and CDR2 FYNNEI come from the germline V gene. Trimming pared 2 bases from V and 0 bases from J, leaving 12 bases between. The CDR3 length is 16 residues. CDR3 loop: CASSESRQTSTDTQYF. CDR3 coding DNA: TGTGCCAGCAGTGAATCCCGGCAGACTAGCACAGATACGCAGTATTTT.

The chain has TRBV12-3 or TRBV12-4 and TRBJ2-5; a possible D gene is TRBD1 (5 bases). Trimming pared 3 bases from V and 5 bases from J, leaving 10 bases between. The CDR3 sequence is 13 residues long. CDR3 sequence reads: CASSFGRAETQYF. The CDR3 DNA reads TGTGCCAGCAGTTTCGGCAGGGCGGAGACCCAGTACTTC.

V and J are TRBV30 and TRBJ1-5, with 7 bases matching TRBD1. The germline V gene has CDR1 GTSNPN and CDR2 SVGIG (reference sequence). V lost 5 bases and J lost 7; bases outside the gene matches: 8. The CDR3 consists of 13 residues. The CDR3 region has the DNA TGTGCCTGGGGGTGGGACAGTGGACAGCCCCAGCATTTT. This translates into CAWGWDSGQPQHF.

V and J are TRBV6-5 and TRBJ2-3, with D tentatively TRBD1 (6 bases). The germline V and J ends were trimmed by 5 bases and 0 bases, with 9 bases remaining between them. CDR1 and CDR2 from the germline V gene are MNHEY and SVGAGI. This CDR3 comprises 14 residues. The CDR3 DNA sequence: TGTGCCAGCAGTCGAGGGACAAGCACAGATACGCAGTATTTT. Translating it yields CASSRGTSTDTQYF.

The V gene is TRBV4-1, the J gene TRBJ2-5; the match to TRBD2 covers 11 bases. There are 18 residues in the CDR3. V shed 0 bases and J 4 bases; nucleotides not matched to a gene: 10. Germline CDR1 is MGHRA and CDR2 is YSYEKL. This chain's CDR3 is CASSQDHTSGSRGETQYF. In DNA form, the CDR3 reads TGCGCCAGCAGCCAAGATCACACTAGCGGGAGTCGTGGAGAGACCCAGTACTTC.

The chain carries TRBV25-1 and TRBJ1-6, with a weak D call TRBD1 (5 bases). This CDR3 is 16 amino acids long. Germline-derived CDR1 and CDR2 are MGHDK and SYGVNS. The V gene lost 1 base and the J gene lost 7 bases, with 14 bases spanning the gap. CDR3 residues: CASSESQGLTNSPLHF. CDR3 sequence (DNA): TGTGCCAGCAGTGAATCTCAGGGACTGACGAATTCACCCCTCCACTTT.

This clone was detected once. The genes are TRBV19 and TRBJ1-2; 7 nucleotides agree with TRBD1. After removal of 5 bases from V and 8 bases from J, the junction contained 8 bases not matched to a gene. CDR3 length: 13 residues. From germline, CDR1 is LNHDA and CDR2 SQIVND (reference sequence). The CDR3 coding sequence is TGTGCCAGTAGTCCGGACAGGAATACCGGCTACACCTTC. Protein product: CASSPDRNTGYTF.

As regards this clone: The sample contains more than one DNA sequence encoding this CDR3. The rearrangement joins TRBV18 to TRBJ2-7; D may be TRBD2 (7 bases). Per the germline V gene, CDR1 is KGHSH and CDR2 is LQKENI. This CDR3 region has 12 residues. The V end was cut by 2 bases, the J end by 6 bases, with 8 bases between. The CDR3 sequence is CASSPGGAEQYF. In DNA form, the CDR3 reads TGTGCCAGCTCACCAGGGGGGGCCGAGCAGTACTTC.

The chain couples TRBV3-1 (or the pseudogene TRBV3-2) to TRBJ1-4, with 7 bases matching TRBD1. V shed 3 bases and J 7 bases; nucleotides not matched to a gene: 11. Germline-derived CDR1 and CDR2 are LGHDT and YNNKEL (reference sequence). This CDR3 comprises 16 residues. CDR3 sequence: CASSQGSGQRGEKLFF. The CDR3 nucleotides read TGTGCCAGCAGCCAGGGCTCGGGACAGAGAGGTGAAAAACTGTTTTTT.

The chain carries TRBV5-6 and TRBJ1-2; 9 bases line up with TRBD1. The germline V gene encodes CDR1 SGHDT and CDR2 YYEEEE. Germline trimming cut 4 bases from V and 7 bases from J; bases unmatched to any gene: 14. This CDR3 has 16 residues. Here the CDR3 reads CASSRHRDRDISGYTF. The CDR3 DNA sequence: TGTGCCAGCAGCCGCCATAGGGACAGGGATATAAGTGGCTACACCTTC. Supplemented by reference TRBV5-6 and TRBJ1-2, the full variable domain reads DAGVTQSPTHLIKTRGQQVTLRCSPKSGHDTVSWYQQALGQGPQFIFQYYEEEERQRGNFPDRFSGHQFPNYSSELNVNALLLGDSALYLCASSRHRDRDISGYTFGSGTRLTVV.

J is TRBJ1-2 and V is TRBV5-6; 7 bases fit TRBD1. CDR3 length equals 14 residues. Germline V gene data show CDR1 as SGHDT and CDR2 as YYEEEE. V dropped 0 bases and J dropped 4; count of bases not matched to a gene: 3. As DNA, the CDR3 is TGTGCCAGCAGCTTGGGGACAGGCTCCTATGGCTACACCTTC. Translation gives CASSLGTGSYGYTF.

This chain uses TRBV3-1 (or the pseudogene TRBV3-2) with TRBJ1-4, with 7 bases aligning to TRBD1. Germline lookup yields CDR1 LGHDT and CDR2 YNNKEL (reference sequence). V shed 0 bases, J shed 8 bases, and the junction held 12 bases outside the gene matches. CDR3 length equals 17 residues. CDR3 sequence (DNA): TGTGCCAGCAGCCAAGAAGTTGGCGGGACAGAAGGGGAAAAACTGTTTTTT. It translates to CASSQEVGGTEGEKLFF.